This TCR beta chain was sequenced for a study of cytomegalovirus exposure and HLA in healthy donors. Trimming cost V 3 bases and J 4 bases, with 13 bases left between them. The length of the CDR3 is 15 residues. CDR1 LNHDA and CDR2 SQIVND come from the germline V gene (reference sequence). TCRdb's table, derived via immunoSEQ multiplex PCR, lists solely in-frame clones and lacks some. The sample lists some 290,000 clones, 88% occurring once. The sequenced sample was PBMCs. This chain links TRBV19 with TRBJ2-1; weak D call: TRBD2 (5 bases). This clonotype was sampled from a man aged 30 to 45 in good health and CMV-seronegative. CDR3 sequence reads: CASSMVTGLYNEQFF. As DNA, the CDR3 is TGTGCCAGTAGTATGGTAACCGGACTTTACAATGAGCAGTTCTTC.